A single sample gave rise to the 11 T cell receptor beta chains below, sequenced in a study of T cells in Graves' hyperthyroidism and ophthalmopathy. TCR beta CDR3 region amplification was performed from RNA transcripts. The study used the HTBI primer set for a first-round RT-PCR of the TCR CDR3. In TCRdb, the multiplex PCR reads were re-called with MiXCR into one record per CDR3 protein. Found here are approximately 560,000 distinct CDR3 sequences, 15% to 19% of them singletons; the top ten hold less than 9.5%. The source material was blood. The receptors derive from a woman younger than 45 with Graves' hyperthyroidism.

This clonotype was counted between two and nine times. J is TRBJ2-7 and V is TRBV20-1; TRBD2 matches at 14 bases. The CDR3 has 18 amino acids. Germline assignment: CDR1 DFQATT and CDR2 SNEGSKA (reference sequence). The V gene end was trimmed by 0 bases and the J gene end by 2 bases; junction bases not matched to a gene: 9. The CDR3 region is CSARDMTSGRARTYEQYF. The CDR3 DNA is TGCAGTGCTAGAGATATGACTAGCGGGAGGGCCAGGACCTACGAGCAGTACTTC.

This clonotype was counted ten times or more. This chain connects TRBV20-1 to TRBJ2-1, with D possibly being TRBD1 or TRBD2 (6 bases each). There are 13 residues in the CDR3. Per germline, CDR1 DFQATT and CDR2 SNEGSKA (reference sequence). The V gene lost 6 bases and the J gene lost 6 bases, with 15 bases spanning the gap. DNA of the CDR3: TGCAGTGCCAGGAAACAGGGAGGCAATGAGCAGTTCTTC. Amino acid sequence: CSARKQGGNEQFF.

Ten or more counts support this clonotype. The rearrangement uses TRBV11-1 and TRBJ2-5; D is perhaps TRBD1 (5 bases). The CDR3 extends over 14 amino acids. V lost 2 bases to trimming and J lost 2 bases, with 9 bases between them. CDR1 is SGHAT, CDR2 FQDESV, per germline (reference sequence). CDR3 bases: TGTGCCAGCAGCTTATTCAGACAGCAAGAGACCCAGTACTTC. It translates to CASSLFRQQETQYF.

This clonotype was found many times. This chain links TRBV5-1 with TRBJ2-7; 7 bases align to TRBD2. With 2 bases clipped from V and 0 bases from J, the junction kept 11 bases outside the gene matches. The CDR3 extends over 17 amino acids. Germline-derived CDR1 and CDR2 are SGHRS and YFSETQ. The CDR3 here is CASSFPRGRGNSYEQYF. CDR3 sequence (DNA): TGCGCCAGCAGCTTCCCTCGCGGGCGGGGGAACTCCTACGAGCAGTACTTC.

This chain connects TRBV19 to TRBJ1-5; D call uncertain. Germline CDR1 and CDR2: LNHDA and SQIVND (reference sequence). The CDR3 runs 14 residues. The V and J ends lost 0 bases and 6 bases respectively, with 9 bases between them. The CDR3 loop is CASSIDGFGQPQHF. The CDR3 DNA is TGTGCCAGTAGTATAGACGGGTTTGGTCAGCCCCAGCATTTT.

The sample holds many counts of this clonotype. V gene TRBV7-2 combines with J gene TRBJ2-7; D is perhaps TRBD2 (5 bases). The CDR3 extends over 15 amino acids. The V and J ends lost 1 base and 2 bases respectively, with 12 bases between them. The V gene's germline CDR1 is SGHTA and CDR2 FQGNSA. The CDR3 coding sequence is TGTGCCAGCAGCTTAGTGGGAGAAACAACCTACGAGCAGTACTTC. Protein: CASSLVGETTYEQYF.

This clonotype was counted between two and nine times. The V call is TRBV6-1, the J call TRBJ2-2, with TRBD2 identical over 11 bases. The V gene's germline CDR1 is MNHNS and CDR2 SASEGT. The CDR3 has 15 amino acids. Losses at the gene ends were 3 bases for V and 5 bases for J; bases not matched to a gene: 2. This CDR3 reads CASSDSGRATGELFF. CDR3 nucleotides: TGTGCCAGCAGTGATAGCGGGAGGGCAACCGGGGAGCTGTTTTTT.

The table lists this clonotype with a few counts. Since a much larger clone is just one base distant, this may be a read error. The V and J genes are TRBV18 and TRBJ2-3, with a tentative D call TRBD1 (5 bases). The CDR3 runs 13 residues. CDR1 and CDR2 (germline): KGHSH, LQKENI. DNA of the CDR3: TGTGCCATCTCACTCAGGGACACAGATACGCAGTATTTT. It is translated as CAISLRDTDTQYF.

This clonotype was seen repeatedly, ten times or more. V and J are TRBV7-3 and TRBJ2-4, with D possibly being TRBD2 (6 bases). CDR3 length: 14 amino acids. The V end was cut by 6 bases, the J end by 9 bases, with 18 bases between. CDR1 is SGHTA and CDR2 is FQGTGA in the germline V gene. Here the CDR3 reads CASSPSGGVGIQYF. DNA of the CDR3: TGTGCCAGCAGTCCTTCGGGCGGGGTCGGCATTCAGTACTTC.

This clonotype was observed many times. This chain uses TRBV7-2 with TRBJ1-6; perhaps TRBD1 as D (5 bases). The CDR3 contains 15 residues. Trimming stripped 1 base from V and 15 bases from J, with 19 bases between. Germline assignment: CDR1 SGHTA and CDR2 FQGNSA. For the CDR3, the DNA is TGTGCCAGCAGCTTAGAAGCTATTGGACAAACCCACCTCCACTTT. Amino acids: CASSLEAIGQTHLHF.

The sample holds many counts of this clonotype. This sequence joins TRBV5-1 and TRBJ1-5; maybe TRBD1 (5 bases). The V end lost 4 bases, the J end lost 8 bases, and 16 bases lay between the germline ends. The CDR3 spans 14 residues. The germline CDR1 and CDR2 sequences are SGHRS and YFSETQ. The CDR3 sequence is CASSEGLGLEPQHF. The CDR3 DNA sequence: TGCGCCAGCAGCGAGGGGTTGGGTCTTGAGCCCCAGCATTTT.